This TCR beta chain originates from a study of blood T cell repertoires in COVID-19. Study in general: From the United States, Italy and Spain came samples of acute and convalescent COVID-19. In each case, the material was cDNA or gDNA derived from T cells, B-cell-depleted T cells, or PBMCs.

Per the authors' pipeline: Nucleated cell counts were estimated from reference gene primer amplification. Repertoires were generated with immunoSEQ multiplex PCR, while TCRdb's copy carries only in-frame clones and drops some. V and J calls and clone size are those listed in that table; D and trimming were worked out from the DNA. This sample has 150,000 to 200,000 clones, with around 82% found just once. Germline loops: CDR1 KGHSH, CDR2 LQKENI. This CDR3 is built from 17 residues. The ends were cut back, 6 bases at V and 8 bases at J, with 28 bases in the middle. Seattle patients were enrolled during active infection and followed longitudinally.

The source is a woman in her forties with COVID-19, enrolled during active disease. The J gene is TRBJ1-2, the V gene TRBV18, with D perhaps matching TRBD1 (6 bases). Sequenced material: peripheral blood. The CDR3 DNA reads TGTGCCAGCTCCCACGGTATAACAGTAGGGGGTATGAACGGCTACACCTTC. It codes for CASSHGITVGGMNGYTF.